A single sample gave rise to the 25 T cell receptor beta chains below, sequenced in a study of blood T cell repertoires in COVID-19. Method: immunoSEQ multiplex PCR; TCRdb's copy keeps in-frame clones and lacks some. The sample includes roughly 260,000 clones, about 91% seen only once; the top ten take 2% to 3%. The sequenced sample was peripheral blood. These receptors were collected from a person in their late teens or twenties with COVID-19, enrolled during active disease.

The chain couples TRBV9 to TRBJ2-1, with D unclear. The V end was cut by 2 bases, the J end by 7 bases, with 10 bases between. The CDR3 sequence is 13 residues long. From germline, CDR1 is SGDLS and CDR2 YYNGEE. CDR3 residues: CASSVKASNEQFF. The CDR3 region has the DNA TGTGCCAGCAGCGTTAAAGCTTCGAATGAGCAGTTCTTC.

J is TRBJ1-6 and V is TRBV2; D might be TRBD1 (5 bases). V gave up 11 bases and J gave up 9 bases, with 17 bases separating them. CDR1 and CDR2 from the germline V gene are SNHLY and FYNNEI. The CDR3 loop spans 13 amino acids. For the CDR3, the DNA is TGTGCCGGGACCCGGGGGAATAGTTCACCCCTCCACTTT. Translating gives CAGTRGNSSPLHF.

The chain links TRBV24-1 to TRBJ2-6, with D possibly being TRBD1 (5 bases). Germline V gene lookup returns CDR1 KGHDR and CDR2 SFDVKD. This CDR3 has 17 amino acids. V lost 3 bases and J lost 1, with 12 bases in between. The CDR3 nucleotides read TGTGCCACCAGTGATCCCTTCGACAGATCTGGGGCCAACGTCCTGACTTTC. Amino acid sequence: CATSDPFDRSGANVLTF.

The rearrangement links TRBV7-9 to TRBJ1-1, with D unclear. Deletions cut 2 bases from V and 12 bases from J, with 13 bases between. The CDR3 has 12 amino acids. Looked up from germline, CDR1 is SEHNR and CDR2 is FQNEAQ (reference sequence). CDR3 sequence reads: CASSLSGILSFF. CDR3 coding DNA: TGTGCCAGCAGCTTATCGGGGATTTTATCTTTCTTT. Full variable domain (rest looked up from reference TRBV7-9 and TRBJ1-1): DTGVSQNPRHKITKRGQNVTFRCDPISEHNRLYWYRQTLGQGPEFLTYFQNEAQLEKSRLLSDRFSAERPKGSFSTLEIQRTEQGDSAMYLCASSLSGILSFFGQGTRLTVV.

The rearrangement links TRBV5-1 to TRBJ1-6, with a weak D call TRBD1 (6 bases). V was clipped by 3 bases and J by 0 bases, with 10 bases between them. CDR1 SGHRS and CDR2 YFSETQ come from the germline V gene. The CDR3 totals 16 residues. The CDR3: CASSSDSSSYNSPLHF. As DNA, the CDR3 is TGCGCCAGCAGCTCGGACAGCAGCTCCTATAATTCACCCCTCCACTTT.

The V call is TRBV27, the J call TRBJ2-1, with TRBD2 identical over 9 bases. This CDR3 has 16 amino acids. CDR1 MNHEY and CDR2 SMNVEV come from the germline V gene (reference sequence). The junction had 9 bases not matched to a gene; V was cut back by 4 bases and J by 5 bases. The CDR3 region has the DNA TGTGCCAGCAGTTCGCGGGCGCTAGCGGGACACAATGAGCAGTTCTTC. Translated: CASSSRALAGHNEQFF.

The chain recombines TRBV3-1 (or the pseudogene TRBV3-2) with TRBJ1-3, with 7 bases matching TRBD1. Germline values: CDR1 LGHDT, CDR2 YNNKEL (reference sequence). This CDR3 has 14 amino acids. With V trimmed by 7 bases and J by 4 bases, 7 bases remained unmatched. The CDR3 DNA follows: TGTGCCAGCACCCGAACAGGGGCAGGAAACACCATATATTTT. It is translated as CASTRTGAGNTIYF.

This clone was observed once. The chain employs TRBV7-9 and TRBJ1-4; 7 nucleotides align to TRBD1. Germline CDR1 and CDR2: SEHNR and FQNEAQ (reference sequence). V shed 5 bases and J 0 bases; nucleotides not matched to a gene: 9. This CDR3 has 17 amino acids. The CDR3 DNA reads as TGTGCCAGCAGCCCCGGACAGGCGGTTGCAACTAATGAAAAACTGTTTTTT. Protein sequence: CASSPGQAVATNEKLFF.

This rearrangement joins TRBV6-5 to TRBJ2-7; 7 bases map to TRBD1. After removal of 6 bases from V and 3 bases from J, the junction contained 8 bases not matched to a gene. The CDR3 spans 14 residues. Germline V gene data show CDR1 as MNHEY and CDR2 as SVGAGI. The DNA of the CDR3 is TGTGCCAGCAGCAGGGGGTCAGGGAACTACGAGCAGTACTTC. Translated: CASSRGSGNYEQYF.

V is TRBV6-2 or TRBV6-3 and J is TRBJ2-2; 8 bases are shared with TRBD2. CDR1 and CDR2 (germline): MNHEY, SVGEGT. The V and J ends lost 6 bases and 1 base, in that order; junction bases with no gene match: 4. This CDR3 is 15 amino acids long. The DNA of the CDR3 is TGTGCCAGCAGCTTACTAGCGGAGAACACCGGGGAGCTGTTTTTT. Translated: CASSLLAENTGELFF.

The rearrangement uses TRBV30 and TRBJ1-1; no definite D call. The CDR3 runs 17 residues. The V gene's germline CDR1 is GTSNPN and CDR2 SVGIG (reference sequence). The germline V and J ends were trimmed by 1 base and 2 bases, with 20 bases remaining between them. The CDR3 DNA reads TGTGCCTGGAGTGGGAGACTGACCTTACAATTAAACACTGAAGCTTTCTTT. This translates into CAWSGRLTLQLNTEAFF.

The CDR3 here is CASTLTSDLYTGELFF. In DNA, the CDR3 is TGTGCCAGCACCCTTACTAGCGACCTTTACACCGGGGAGCTGTTTTTT. This chain links TRBV9 with TRBJ2-2; 7 bases line up with TRBD2. Germline lookup yields CDR1 SGDLS and CDR2 YYNGEE. The CDR3 is made up of 16 amino acids. The J segment lost 3 bases and the V segment lost 6 bases, leaving 11 bases of the junction unmatched.

The chain links TRBV9 to TRBJ2-7; tentative D call: TRBD1 (6 bases). The CDR3 extends over 14 amino acids. Trimming cost V 0 bases and J 4 bases, with 11 bases left between them. The V gene's germline CDR1 is SGDLS and CDR2 YYNGEE. CDR3 DNA: TGTGCCAGCAGCGTAGCAGGGGCTGGGTACGAGCAGTACTTC. Its protein product is CASSVAGAGYEQYF.

V gene TRBV12-3 or TRBV12-4 combines with J gene TRBJ2-7; 10 bases are shared with TRBD1. The V gene end was trimmed by 6 bases and the J gene end by 5 bases; junction bases not matched to a gene: 4. This CDR3 has 13 amino acids. The CDR3 loop is CASRGQGKNEQYF. The DNA of the CDR3 is TGTGCCAGCAGGGGACAGGGGAAAAACGAGCAGTACTTC.

The V gene is TRBV11-3, the J gene TRBJ2-1; 7 positions agree with TRBD1. There are 17 residues in the CDR3. Germline V CDR1 and CDR2: SGHNT, YENEEA. V trimming: 1 base; J trimming: 2 bases; junction bases outside the gene matches: 8. The CDR3 here is CASSLGTGTETYNEQFF. DNA for the CDR3: TGTGCCAGCAGCTTAGGGACCGGGACAGAGACCTACAATGAGCAGTTCTTC.

CDR3 amino acids: CASSLVDRAAGELFF. For the CDR3, the DNA is TGTGCCAGCAGCTTAGTCGACAGGGCGGCCGGGGAGCTGTTTTTT. The chain recombines TRBV13 with TRBJ2-2; 7 bases align to TRBD1. The CDR3 covers 15 residues. Germline-derived CDR1 and CDR2 are PRHDT and FYEKMQ (reference sequence). V was clipped by 1 base and J by 6 bases; unmatched bases: 5.

The J gene is TRBJ1-1, the V gene TRBV12-3 or TRBV12-4; D unresolved. The CDR3 length is 11 residues. Trimming pared 10 bases from V and 6 bases from J, leaving 12 bases between. CDR3 in amino acids: CATYLMAEAFF. The CDR3, as DNA: TGTGCCACGTACTTGATGGCTGAAGCTTTCTTT.

The chain couples TRBV12-5 to TRBJ2-5; perhaps TRBD1 as D (6 bases). Germline CDR1 is LGHNT and CDR2 is FRNRAP. CDR3 length: 13 residues. The V end was cut by 6 bases, the J end by 4 bases, with 12 bases between. For the CDR3, the DNA is TGTGCTAGTGGAACAGGGCAGAGAGAGACCCAGTACTTC. The encoded protein is CASGTGQRETQYF. Full variable domain (missing parts from reference TRBV12-5 and TRBJ2-5): DARVTQTPRHKVTEMGQEVTMRCQPILGHNTVFWYRQTMMQGLELLAYFRNRAPLDDSGMPKDRFSAEMPDATLATLKIQPSEPRDSAVYFCASGTGQRETQYFGPGTRLLVL.

This chain uses TRBV7-9 with TRBJ2-7, with TRBD1 matching 10 bases. This CDR3 has 16 residues. The V gene's germline CDR1 is SEHNR and CDR2 FQNEAQ (reference sequence). J lost 6 bases, V lost 1 base, and 9 bases had no gene match. The CDR3 DNA sequence: TGTGCCAGCAGCTTAGGGCGGGGACAGGGGCGTCTCGAGCAGTACTTC. Translation: CASSLGRGQGRLEQYF.

The V call is TRBV29-1, the J call TRBJ1-2, with 7 bases lining up with TRBD1. With 7 bases clipped from V and 4 bases from J, the junction kept 3 bases outside the gene matches. CDR1 and CDR2 from the germline V gene are SQVTM and ANQGSEA. The CDR3 is made up of 11 amino acids. Written as DNA, the CDR3 is TGCAGCGCCGGGGACAGCTATGGCTACACCTTC. It yields the protein CSAGDSYGYTF.

The rearrangement links TRBV3-1 (or the pseudogene TRBV3-2) to TRBJ2-7, with D perhaps TRBD1 (6 bases). Germline V gene data show CDR1 as LGHDT and CDR2 as YNNKEL (reference sequence). The CDR3 is 14 amino acids. V dropped 1 base and J dropped 7 bases, with 14 bases sitting between them. The CDR3 loop is CASSQAQGLGEQYF. The CDR3 DNA sequence: TGTGCCAGCAGCCAAGCGCAGGGGTTGGGGGAGCAGTACTTC.

This clone was found once. This chain connects TRBV5-4 to TRBJ1-1; D may be TRBD1 (5 bases). This CDR3 has 13 amino acids. The ends were cut back, 0 bases at V and 7 bases at J, with 10 bases in the middle. Germline V gene lookup returns CDR1 SGHNT and CDR2 YYREEE (reference sequence). This CDR3 reads CASSLGDRLEAFF. The CDR3 DNA reads as TGTGCCAGCAGCTTGGGTGACAGACTTGAAGCTTTCTTT.

This chain uses TRBV6-1 with TRBJ2-1; a weak D match, TRBD2 (6 bases). The CDR3 is 14 residues long. Germline values: CDR1 MNHNS, CDR2 SASEGT. The V and J ends lost 3 bases and 7 bases respectively, with 13 bases between them. CDR3 amino acids: CASSDVLATNEQFF. The CDR3, as DNA: TGTGCCAGCAGTGACGTACTAGCCACGAATGAGCAGTTCTTC.

CDR3 residues: CATSTGGADTQYF. In DNA, the CDR3 is TGTGCCACCAGCACAGGAGGCGCAGATACGCAGTATTTT. The chain combines TRBV15 with TRBJ2-3, with D tentatively TRBD2 (5 bases). CDR3 size: 13 residues. Germline CDR1 reads LNHNV; CDR2 reads YYDKDF (reference sequence). The V end lost 4 bases, the J end lost 4 bases, and 9 bases lay between the germline ends.

The genes are TRBV5-4 and TRBJ2-2; D unresolved. Germline lookup yields CDR1 SGHNT and CDR2 YYREEE (reference sequence). The V end was cut by 4 bases, the J end by 4 bases, with 11 bases between. The length of the CDR3 is 14 residues. This chain's CDR3 is CASSTDGFTGELFF. The CDR3 DNA reads TGTGCCAGCAGCACCGACGGGTTCACCGGGGAGCTGTTTTTT.